This TCR beta chain comes out of a study of OX40 agonist ivuxolimab in advanced cancers. Germline lookup yields CDR1 DFQATT and CDR2 SNEGSKA (reference sequence). The CDR3 runs to 11 residues. V shed 5 bases and J shed 6 bases, with 11 bases lying between them. At cycle 4 day 1, cycle 7 day 1, and baseline, blood was sampled. TCRdb's table, derived via immunoSEQ multiplex PCR, lists solely in-frame clones and lacks some. The sample lists 53,000 or so clones, less than 85% occurring once. The receptor comes from an adult with an advanced solid tumor such as melanoma, head and neck, liver or kidney cancer. The chain uses TRBV20-1 and TRBJ2-7; D is unclear. Sequenced material: CD4+ or CD8+ T cells sorted from blood, taken in a trial of the OX40 agonist ivuxolimab. CDR3 coding DNA: TGCAGTGCTGGGAAAGGGCCCGAGCAGTACTTC. Residues: CSAGKGPEQYF.